The present TCR beta chain was sequenced within a study of T cells in Graves' hyperthyroidism and ophthalmopathy. Study-wide context: Upon initial diagnosis and before any treatment, peripheral blood was collected.

The CDR3 extends over 15 amino acids. The germline V gene encodes CDR1 SGHVS and CDR2 FNYEAQ. The V end was cut by 1 base, the J end by 3 bases, with 10 bases between. This clonotype was counted ten times or more. RNA transcripts were the template for amplifying TCR beta CDR3 regions. Carried out on the TCR CDR3, a first-round RT-PCR used the HTBI primer set. TCRdb used MiXCR to reprocess the multiplex PCR reads, holding one entry per CDR3 protein. The sample has some 300,000 distinct CDR3 sequences, around 15% seen once. The sequencing input was blood. The gene calls are TRBV7-6 and TRBJ2-1, with D maybe TRBD1 (5 bases). This clonotype originated in a woman in her thirties or forties with Graves' hyperthyroidism. The CDR3 DNA is TGTGCCAGCAGCTTAGGATGGCAGGGCTACAATGAGCAGTTCTTC. Translation gives CASSLGWQGYNEQFF. The variable domain in full, completed from reference TRBV7-6 and TRBJ2-1, reads GAGVSQSPRYKVTKRGQDVALRCDPISGHVSLYWYRQALGQGPEFLTYFNYEAQQDKSGLPNDRFSAERPEGSISTLTIQRTEQRDSAMYRCASSLGWQGYNEQFFGPGTRLTVL.